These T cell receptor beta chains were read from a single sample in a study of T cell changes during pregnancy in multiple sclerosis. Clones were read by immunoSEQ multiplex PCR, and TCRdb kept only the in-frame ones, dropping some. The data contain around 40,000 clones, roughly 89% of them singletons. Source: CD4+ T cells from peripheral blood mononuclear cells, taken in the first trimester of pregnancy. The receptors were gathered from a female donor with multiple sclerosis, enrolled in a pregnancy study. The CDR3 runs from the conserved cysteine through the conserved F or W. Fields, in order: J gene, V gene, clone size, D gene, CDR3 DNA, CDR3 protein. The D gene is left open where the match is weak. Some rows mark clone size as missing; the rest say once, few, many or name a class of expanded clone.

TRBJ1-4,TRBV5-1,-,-,TGCGCCAGCAGCTTGGCGGGCAGGGTGGAAGAAAAACTGTTTTTT,CASSLAGRVEEKLFF
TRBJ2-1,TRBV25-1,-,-,TGTGCCAGCAGTCCCCCGGGGAGGTCGGATGAGCAGTTCTTC,CASSPPGRSDEQFF
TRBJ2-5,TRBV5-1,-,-,TGCGCCAGCAGCTTGGACAGCAACGGGGCCCAGTACTTC,CASSLDSNGAQYF
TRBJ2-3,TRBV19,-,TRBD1,TGTGCCAGCAATGCGGACAGGGGCGTGGCGGGTACAGATACGCAGTATTTT,CASNADRGVAGTDTQYF
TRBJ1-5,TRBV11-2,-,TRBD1,TGTGCCAGCAGCTCCGAGCCGGGACAGGGTGGGTTCAATCAGCCCCAGCATTTT,CASSSEPGQGGFNQPQHF
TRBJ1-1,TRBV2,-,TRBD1,TGTGCCAGCCAGACGAGGACAGGGCCCACTGAAGCTTTCTTT,CASQTRTGPTEAFF
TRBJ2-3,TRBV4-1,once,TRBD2,TGCGCCAGCAGCCGAGCGGGGGGGGGTGGCACAGATACGCAGTATTTT,CASSRAGGGGTDTQYF
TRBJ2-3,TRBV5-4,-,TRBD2,TGTGCCAGCAGCTTGAGGGGACTAGCGGGAGGTAGCACAGATACGCAGTATTTT,CASSLRGLAGGSTDTQYF
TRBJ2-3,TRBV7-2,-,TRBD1,TGTGCCAGCAGCGAGGGGACAGGGCGCACAGATACGCAGTATTTT,CASSEGTGRTDTQYF
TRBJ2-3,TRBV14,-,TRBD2,TGTGCCAGCAGCCCAAGGACTAGCGGGAGTTACACAGATACGCAGTATTTT,CASSPRTSGSYTDTQYF
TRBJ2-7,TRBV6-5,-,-,TGTGCCAGCGGCCTAACAGAGATCTACGAGCAGTACTTC,CASGLTEIYEQYF
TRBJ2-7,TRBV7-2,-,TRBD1,TGTGCCAGCAGCTTAGTGGCAGGGGGTGGCTACGAGCAGTACTTC,CASSLVAGGGYEQYF
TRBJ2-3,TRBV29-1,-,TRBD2,TGCAGCGTTGAAGATACGGGAGGGTTGGCAGATACGCAGTATTTT,CSVEDTGGLADTQYF
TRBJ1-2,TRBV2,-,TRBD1,TGTGCCAGCAGTCCTACTCTCAGGACAGGGTGGGGTAACTATGGCTACACCTTC,CASSPTLRTGWGNYGYTF
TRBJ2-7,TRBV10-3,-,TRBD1,TGTGCCATCAGTGAGTCGGGACAGGGGCCATACGAGCAGTACTTC,CAISESGQGPYEQYF
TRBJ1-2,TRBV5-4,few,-,TGTGCCAGCAGCTCCACTAGGACGGATGGCTACACCTTC,CASSSTRTDGYTF
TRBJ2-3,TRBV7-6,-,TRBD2,TGTGCCAGCACTACAATCCGGGGGGTGGACACAGATACGCAGTATTTT,CASTTIRGVDTDTQYF
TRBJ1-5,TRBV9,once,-,TGTGCCAGCAGCCGGGCAGGGGACCACAATCAGCCCCAGCATTTT,CASSRAGDHNQPQHF
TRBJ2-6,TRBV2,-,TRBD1,TGTGCCAGCAGGGGACAGCTAAGCTCTGGGGCCAACGTCCTGACTTTC,CASRGQLSSGANVLTF
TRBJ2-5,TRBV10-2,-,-,TGCGCCAGCAGTGAAATTACAGTGAAAGAGACCCAGTACTTC,CASSEITVKETQYF
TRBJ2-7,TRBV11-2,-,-,TGTGCCAGCAGCTTGAGTGAGGGGGTTGAGCAGTACTTC,CASSLSEGVEQYF
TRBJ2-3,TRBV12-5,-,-,TGTGCTAGTGGTCTGGGACTCCGCACAGATACGCAGTATTTT,CASGLGLRTDTQYF
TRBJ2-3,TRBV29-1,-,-,TGCAGCTCTGACTTGGGCACAGATACGCAGTATTTT,CSSDLGTDTQYF
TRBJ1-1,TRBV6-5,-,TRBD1,TGTGCCAGCAGCCGTATAGGGACAGGGGACACTGAAGCTTTCTTT,CASSRIGTGDTEAFF
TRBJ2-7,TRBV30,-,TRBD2,TGTGCCTGGAGTGTATTAGCGGGAGGGGCCGAGCAGTACTTC,CAWSVLAGGAEQYF
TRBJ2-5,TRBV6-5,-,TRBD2,TGTGCCAGCAACTCAGGGCGGGAGGGCCGGGAGACCCAGTACTTC,CASNSGREGRETQYF
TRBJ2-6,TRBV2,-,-,TGTGCCAGCAGTGTTGAGGCTCGCTCTGGGGCCAACGTCCTGACTTTC,CASSVEARSGANVLTF
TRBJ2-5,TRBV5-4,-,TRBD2,TGTGCCAGCAGCTCTAGCGGGAGAGGGGAGACCCAGTACTTC,CASSSSGRGETQYF
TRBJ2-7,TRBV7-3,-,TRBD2,TGTGCCTCTAGCGGGAGGGGTTACGAGCAGTACTTC,CASSGRGYEQYF
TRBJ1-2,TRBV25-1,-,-,TGTGCCAGCAGTGAATATGGTGCGGCTGACAGGGGCTACACCTTC,CASSEYGAADRGYTF
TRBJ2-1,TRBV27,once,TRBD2,TGTGCCAGCAGAGGACTAGCGGGGGGGTCGGAGCAGTTCTTC,CASRGLAGGSEQFF
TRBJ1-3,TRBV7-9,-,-,TGTGCCAGCAGCCCCTACTCTGGAAACACCATATATTTT,CASSPYSGNTIYF
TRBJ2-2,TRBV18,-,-,TGTGCCAGCTCACATACCCCTCAGGGTTCCGACACCGGGGAGCTGTTTTTT,CASSHTPQGSDTGELFF
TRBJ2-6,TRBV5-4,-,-,TGTGCCAGCAGCTTGGACGCGACTGGGGCCAACGTCCTGACTTTC,CASSLDATGANVLTF
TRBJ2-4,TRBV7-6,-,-,TGTGCCAGCAGCTTAGCTCAACTTAGCATTCAGTACTTC,CASSLAQLSIQYF
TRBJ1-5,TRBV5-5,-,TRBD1,TGTGCCAGCAGCCTTGGACAGGTATACAATCAGCCCCAGCATTTT,CASSLGQVYNQPQHF
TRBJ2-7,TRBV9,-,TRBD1,TGTGCCAGCAGCCGGGGACAGGGGGTTTTTAACGAGCAGTACTTC,CASSRGQGVFNEQYF
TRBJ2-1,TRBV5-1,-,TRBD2,TGCGCCAGCAGCTTGGGTAGCGGGACCCTGTTCTTC,CASSLGSGTLFF
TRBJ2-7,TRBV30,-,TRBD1,TGTGCCTGGAGTCCGGGACAGCTCTACGAGCAGTACTTC,CAWSPGQLYEQYF
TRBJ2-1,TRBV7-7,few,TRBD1,TGTGCTAGCAGCTCCGGACAGGGTGGTAACAATGAGCAGTTCTTC,CASSSGQGGNNEQFF
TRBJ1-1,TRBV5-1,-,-,TGCGCCAGCAGCCCACAGGGCCGGACGGTGAACACTGAAGCTTTCTTT,CASSPQGRTVNTEAFF
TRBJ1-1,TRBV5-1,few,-,TGCGCCAGCAGCATGGACGGACAGCAGAACACTGAAGCTTTCTTT,CASSMDGQQNTEAFF
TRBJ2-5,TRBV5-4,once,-,TGTGCCAGCAGCTTGGAGTCTTGGCCAGAGACCCAGTACTTC,CASSLESWPETQYF